This T cell receptor beta chain is from a study of human T cells and chemical hapten exposure. About the study: A roughly 2 cm by roughly 2 cm inner upper arm patch received 2% DPC for sensitization. On the upper back, patch tests were applied with 0.01% DPC and read at 6 days.

On this clonotype: The antigen is undetermined.

Findings of the study overall: Following DPC sensitization, TCRs present above 1 in 1000 frequency showed no change. In comparison with controls, expanded TCRs gave rise to a significantly larger number of large CDR3 similarity clusters.

TCRdb fed the RACE reads into MiXCR, producing one record per CDR3 protein. The table includes 270,000 or so distinct CDR3 sequences, around 7% detected once. Stated time point: pre-sensitization, week 0. This sample's treatment: therapeutic diphenylcyclopropenone sensitization with weekly scalp DPC. CDR3 size: 17 residues. Trimming took off 3 bases at V and 4 bases at J, with 19 bases between the two ends. Germline V gene lookup returns CDR1 SGHVS and CDR2 FQNEAQ. The source is a man between 18 and 35 years old with alopecia areata. Some clones in this sample may be carry-over from other donors' samples. V usage is TRBV7-8 and J usage is TRBJ2-1; D is undetermined. The sample consisted of whole blood, taken in connection with sensitization to the hapten diphenylcyclopropenone (DPC). CDR3 protein: CASSLDQTRRLYNEQFF. Here the CDR3 DNA reads TGTGCCAGCAGCTTGGACCAGACTCGCCGACTTTACAATGAGCAGTTCTTC.